These 19 T cell receptor beta chains came from one sample sequenced in a study of CD8+CD57+ T cells in acquired aplastic anemia. Profiling that covered TCR beta VDJ and CDR3 relied on genomic DNA as its template. TCRdb called the reads again in MiXCR, with one record for every CDR3 protein. The table has 180,000 or so distinct CDR3 sequences, 40% to 50% seen once. Individuals selected for sequencing had exhibited CD8+CD57+ cell expansion on flow cytometry. The specimen sequenced was sorted CD4+, CD8+, or CD8+CD57+ T cells (not recorded which) from PBMCs. The receptors here all came from a human donor with aplastic anemia.

This clonotype was counted a few times. One base away lies a much larger clone, so this may be a sequencing read error. The V gene is TRBV14, the J gene TRBJ2-1; D may be TRBD2 (5 bases). Trimming removed 5 bases at V and 2 bases at J, with 22 bases between. Germline V gene lookup returns CDR1 SGHDN and CDR2 FVKESK. This CDR3 is 18 amino acids long. The CDR3 coding sequence is TGTGCCAGCAGCTTCGGACCTATCCACGGGAAGCCCTACAATGAGCAGTTCTTC. Its translation is CASSFGPIHGKPYNEQFF.

In this sample, this clonotype turned up many times. The chain employs TRBV12-3 or TRBV12-4 and TRBJ2-1; D unclear. V dropped 6 bases and J dropped 5 bases, with 14 bases sitting between them. This CDR3 comprises 14 residues. The CDR3 reads CASRIGKQNNEQFF. The CDR3 DNA follows: TGTGCCAGCAGAATAGGGAAGCAAAACAATGAGCAGTTCTTC.

The rearrangement links TRBV11-2 to TRBJ1-1; D unresolved. Per the germline V gene, CDR1 is SGHAT and CDR2 is FQNNGV. The V gene lost 0 bases and the J gene lost 11 bases, with 13 bases spanning the gap. The CDR3 is 13 residues long. The chain's CDR3 is CASSLDAGIEAFF. CDR3 DNA sequence: TGTGCCAGCAGCTTAGATGCGGGCATCGAGGCTTTCTTT.

The V call is TRBV10-3, the J call TRBJ1-1; D is possibly TRBD1 (5 bases). V gave up 8 bases and J gave up 0 bases, with 10 bases separating them. This CDR3 has 13 amino acids. Germline CDR1 reads ENHRY; CDR2 reads SYGVKD. As DNA, the CDR3 is TGTGCCATCTCCGGGGGACTGAACACTGAAGCTTTCTTT. Protein: CAISGGLNTEAFF.

This clonotype has at least ten counts. This chain joins TRBV10-3 and TRBJ1-6; the D gene is possibly TRBD1 (5 bases). The V and J ends lost 3 bases and 4 bases respectively, with 13 bases between them. CDR1 and CDR2 (germline): ENHRY, SYGVKD. The CDR3 totals 16 residues. CDR3 in DNA: TGTGCCATCAGTGATTCAACAGGCAATTATAATTCACCCCTCCACTTT. This sequence encodes CAISDSTGNYNSPLHF.

V is TRBV24-1 and J is TRBJ1-1, with D possibly matching TRBD1 (5 bases). V lost 2 bases and J 0 bases, leaving 6 bases between the germline ends. Germline V gene sequence: CDR1 KGHDR, CDR2 SFDVKD. The CDR3 consists of 14 residues. The CDR3 DNA reads as TGTGCCACCAGTGATTCGGGGGTGAACACTGAAGCTTTCTTT. It is translated as CATSDSGVNTEAFF.

This rearrangement joins TRBV7-3 to TRBJ2-7, with D possibly TRBD1 on 6 matching bases. This CDR3 is built from 13 residues. In germline, CDR1 is SGHTA, CDR2 FQGTGA. V was shortened by 6 bases and J by 2 bases, with 11 bases between the two germline ends. The CDR3 bases are TGTGCCAGCAGTGAGGACAGACCCTACGAGCAGTACTTC. Translation: CASSEDRPYEQYF.

V usage is TRBV7-2 and J usage is TRBJ2-7; D unresolved. The CDR3 sequence is 15 residues long. V was shortened by 5 bases and J by 2 bases, with 16 bases between the two germline ends. Germline V gene lookup returns CDR1 SGHTA and CDR2 FQGNSA. The CDR3 spells CASSPRRSLTYEQYF. The CDR3 bases are TGTGCCAGCAGCCCCCGGAGAAGCCTAACCTACGAGCAGTACTTC.

This clonotype was detected ten times or more. This sequence joins TRBV6-1 and TRBJ1-1; no clear D. V was trimmed by 2 bases and J by 5 bases, leaving 3 bases between them. Germline-derived CDR1 and CDR2 are MNHNS and SASEGT. The CDR3 runs 11 residues. The CDR3 DNA sequence: TGTGCCAGCAGTGAAAGAACTGAAGCTTTCTTT. Translating it yields CASSERTEAFF.

This clonotype was seen repeatedly, ten times or more. The chain has TRBV6-1 and TRBJ2-7, with 9 bases lining up with TRBD1. Losses at the gene ends were 6 bases for V and 1 base for J; bases not matched to a gene: 10. Germline V gene data show CDR1 as MNHNS and CDR2 as SASEGT. CDR3 length: 16 amino acids. The CDR3 spells CASRQKPGQGSYEQYF. Here the CDR3 DNA reads TGTGCCAGCAGGCAAAAACCGGGACAGGGATCCTACGAGCAGTACTTC.

This chain uses TRBV2 with TRBJ1-5, with D uncertain. The V gene's germline CDR1 is SNHLY and CDR2 FYNNEI. The CDR3 has 14 residues. Trimming left V 1 base short and J 4 bases short, with 8 bases between. The CDR3 loop reads CASSEVEGNQPQHF. CDR3 in DNA: TGTGCCAGCAGTGAAGTAGAGGGTAATCAGCCCCAGCATTTT.

CDR3 bases: TGTGCCAGCAGCCCTGAGGGGGAAGCTTTCTTT. Protein: CASSPEGEAFF. The chain has TRBV7-9 and TRBJ1-1, with D perhaps TRBD1 (5 bases). Germline V gene sequence: CDR1 SEHNR, CDR2 FQNEAQ (reference sequence). Between the trimmed V and J ends, which lost 5 bases and 8 bases, there was a span of 9 bases. The CDR3 has 11 residues.

The chain carries TRBV20-1 and TRBJ2-7, with D maybe TRBD1 (6 bases). Between the trimmed V and J ends, which lost 6 bases and 3 bases, there was a span of 12 bases. There are 12 residues in the CDR3. Germline assignment: CDR1 DFQATT and CDR2 SNEGSKA (reference sequence). CDR3 coding DNA: TGCAGTGCACTTCACAGGGACTACGAGCAGTACTTC. Amino acid sequence: CSALHRDYEQYF.

The V gene is TRBV7-9, the J gene TRBJ2-1, with D possibly matching TRBD2 (5 bases). Trimming left V 5 bases short and J 10 bases short, with 9 bases between. Germline CDR1 SEHNR, CDR2 FQNEAQ (reference sequence). The CDR3 is made up of 11 amino acids. Here the CDR3 reads CASSPRLEQFF. The CDR3 nucleotides read TGTGCCAGCAGCCCACGACTAGAGCAGTTCTTC.

The V call is TRBV7-2, the J call TRBJ2-7; 10 bases agree with TRBD1. The CDR3 covers 14 residues. Germline-derived CDR1 and CDR2 are SGHTA and FQGNSA. V shed 4 bases and J 5 bases; nucleotides not matched to a gene: 5. This chain's CDR3 is CASSSGTGVDEQYF. The CDR3 DNA follows: TGTGCCAGCAGCTCCGGGACAGGGGTCGACGAGCAGTACTTC.

On this clonotype: Its ends do not fully match the called genes, so a read error is possible. The J gene is TRBJ1-3, the V gene TRBV27; D is undetermined. The CDR3 has 14 residues. The germline CDR1 and CDR2 sequences are MNHEY and SMNVEV (reference sequence). CDR3 sequence reads: CASSSFRSGNTTYF. The DNA for the CDR3 is TGTGCCAGCAGTTCGTTCCGGTCTGGAAACACCACATATTTT.

This clonotype was seen a few times. This chain connects TRBV6-1 to TRBJ2-1; D is undetermined. The V end was cut by 6 bases, the J end by 9 bases, with 15 bases between. The CDR3 extends over 13 amino acids. From germline, CDR1 is MNHNS and CDR2 SASEGT. The CDR3 sequence: CASRQLVRREQFF. CDR3 DNA sequence: TGTGCCAGCAGACAACTTGTGAGACGTGAGCAGTTCTTC.

CDR3 sequence reads: CASIRQGEAYTEAFF. The DNA for the CDR3 is TGTGCCAGCATCAGACAGGGGGAGGCCTACACTGAAGCTTTCTTT. The V gene is TRBV2, the J gene TRBJ1-1, with 9 bases matching TRBD1. This CDR3 is 15 amino acids long. Germline V gene lookup returns CDR1 SNHLY and CDR2 FYNNEI. J gave up 3 bases and V 7 bases, and 9 bases lay outside the gene matches.

This clonotype was observed many times. The V gene is TRBV10-2, the J gene TRBJ2-3, with TRBD2 matching over 8 bases. There are 17 residues in the CDR3. In germline, CDR1 is WSHSY, CDR2 SAAADI. V lost 2 bases and J lost 6; bases outside the gene matches: 13. The CDR3 region has the DNA TGCGCCAGCAGTGAGATCCCTGGGGTAGCGGGGTTGGATACGCAGTATTTT. Its translation: CASSEIPGVAGLDTQYF.